These T cell receptor beta chains were read from a single sample in a study of metastatic and nonmetastatic thyroid tumors. TCRdb re-clonotyped the PCR reads through MiXCR. The sample holds around 26,000 clones, 3.5% to 4% seen once. The sample comprised blood. Every receptor here comes from a male donor with papillary thyroid cancer or a benign thyroid nodule (not recorded which). Some clones in this sample may be carry-over from other donors' samples. Both conserved end residues are part of each CDR3. A D gene is named only where the DNA matches it firmly. Size values are once, few and many counts, or a class for expanded clones, and some rows have none.

clone_size	j_call	v_call	d_call	cdr3_nt	cdr3_aa
NA	TRBJ2-1	TRBV4-1	NA	TGCGCCAGCGGCCCCATAGGGGGTTATTCCAATGAGCAGTTCTTC	CASGPIGGYSNEQFF
NA	TRBJ1-5	TRBV12-3/TRBV12-4	NA	TGTGCCAGCAGTTTGTGGGACTATCAGCCCCAGCATTTT	CASSLWDYQPQHF
few	TRBJ2-2	TRBV20-1	NA	TGCAGTGCTAGAGACCCAGGTGCTCTCCCCGGGGAGCTGTTTTTT	CSARDPGALPGELFF
medium-sized	TRBJ2-3	TRBV2	NA	TGTGCCAGCAGGCCGGGACGCGGCACAGATACGCAGTATTTT	CASRPGRGTDTQYF
few	TRBJ1-2	TRBV19	TRBD1	TGTGCCAGTAGTAAGGACAGGGGATACTATGGCTACACCTTC	CASSKDRGYYGYTF
few	TRBJ2-3	TRBV2	NA	TGTGCCAGCAGTAAGGTAAGCGGCCGTAGCACAGATACGCAGTATTTT	CASSKVSGRSTDTQYF
few	TRBJ2-7	TRBV20-1	TRBD2	TGCAGTGCTAGAGGACTAGCGGGACCAGAATACGAGCAGTACTTC	CSARGLAGPEYEQYF
NA	TRBJ2-5	TRBV6-1	NA	TGTGCCAGCAGGGACCCCGGGCGGTTAGAGACCCCGTACTTC	CASRDPGRLETPYF
many	TRBJ2-1	TRBV4-1	TRBD1	TGCGCCAGCAGCCCCATAGGGGGCTATTCCAATGAGCAGTTCTTC	CASSPIGGYSNEQFF
NA	TRBJ1-6	TRBV30	NA	TGTGCCTGGAAGGGTAACTCCTATAATTCACCCCTCCACTTT	CAWKGNSYNSPLHF
many	TRBJ2-3	TRBV5-1	NA	TGCGCCAGCAGACTCGGGACGGTTTACACAGATACGCAGTATTTT	CASRLGTVYTDTQYF
many	TRBJ2-5	TRBV24-1	NA	TGTGCCACCAGTGATTCAAGCAGGGTACAGACCCAGTACTTC	CATSDSSRVQTQYF
NA	TRBJ1-2	TRBV28	NA	TGTGCCAGCAGGAATACTAGGTATGGCTACACCTTC	CASRNTRYGYTF
few	TRBJ2-7	TRBV5-4	TRBD1	TGTGCCAGCAGCTTGTCAACAGGGGGCGAGCAGTACTTC	CASSLSTGGEQYF
few	TRBJ2-7	TRBV2	NA	TGTGCCAGCAGAAGAACCCCAAATGCTTACGAGCAGTACTTC	CASRRTPNAYEQYF
medium-sized	TRBJ2-7	TRBV24-1	TRBD2	TGTGCCACCAGTGCCCCCGGGACTAGCGGTTACGAGCAGTACTTC	CATSAPGTSGYEQYF
NA	TRBJ1-5	TRBV6-1	TRBD1	TGTGCCAGCAGTCATTTCCGGGACAGCGTCAATCAGCCCCAGCATTTT	CASSHFRDSVNQPQHF
NA	TRBJ2-7	TRBV7-9	NA	TGTGCCAGCAGCCCGAAGATCAGGTTTGGAAGTGAGCAGTACTTC	CASSPKIRFGSEQYF
many	TRBJ2-2	TRBV5-1	TRBD1	TGCGCCACCAGGACAGGGTCGAACACCGGGGAGCTGTTTTTT	CATRTGSNTGELFF
few	TRBJ2-1	TRBV6-2/TRBV6-3	TRBD2	TGTGCCAGCAGTTACCTATTTAGCGGGAGGGGCAATGAGCAGTTCTTC	CASSYLFSGRGNEQFF
medium-sized	TRBJ2-2	TRBV7-2	NA	TGTGCCAGCAGCTTCCTAGCTAGACACACCGGGGAGCTGTTTTTT	CASSFLARHTGELFF
many	TRBJ1-1	TRBV5-1	TRBD1	TGCGCCAGCAGCTTGTTCGGACAGGCAGACACTGAAGCTTTCTTT	CASSLFGQADTEAFF
few	TRBJ1-2	TRBV7-9	NA	TGTGCCAGCAGCTTTGGGGATGGCTACACCTTC	CASSFGDGYTF
many	TRBJ2-7	TRBV20-1	NA	TGCAGTGCTAGAGTTCGGCGTCAGGGGACCGCCTTGTACTTC	CSARVRRQGTALYF
medium-sized	TRBJ1-6	TRBV7-2	NA	TGTGCCAGCAGCTTAGGAAGCCAGGGAAATTCACCCCTCCACTTT	CASSLGSQGNSPLHF
many	TRBJ2-3	TRBV12-3/TRBV12-4	TRBD1	TGTGCCAGCAGTTTCGACAGGGGGCTGAGCACAGATACGCAGTATTTT	CASSFDRGLSTDTQYF
many	TRBJ1-1	TRBV7-3	NA	TGTGCCAGCAGCTCGGGACCGAACACTGAAGCTTTCTTT	CASSSGPNTEAFF
few	TRBJ1-4	TRBV20-1	NA	TGCAGTGCTAGAGTCGGTCAGGGGAATGAAAAACTGTTTTTT	CSARVGQGNEKLFF
few	TRBJ2-2	TRBV27	NA	TGTGCCAGCAGTTTTAGCGTAGACCTCACGGGGGAGCTGTTTTTT	CASSFSVDLTGELFF
many	TRBJ2-2	TRBV3-1	NA	TGTGCCAGCAGCCAAAACACAGGAACGAACACCGGGGAGCTGTTTTTT	CASSQNTGTNTGELFF
few	TRBJ2-7	TRBV6-1	NA	TGTGCCAGCAGTGAAGCACTGGGTTCCTCCTACGAGCAGTACTTC	CASSEALGSSYEQYF
many	TRBJ1-4	TRBV28	TRBD1	TGTGCCAGCAGTTTGGGCAGGGGGGCAACTAATGAAAAACTGTTTTTT	CASSLGRGATNEKLFF
many	TRBJ1-2	TRBV20-1	NA	TGCAGTGCTAGAGGGCAGGGCTCCCTCTTC	CSARGQGSLF
medium-sized	TRBJ1-1	TRBV27	TRBD1	TGTGCCAGCAGAATCAGGGGGGGAGACACTGAAGCTTTCTTT	CASRIRGGDTEAFF
medium-sized	TRBJ2-1	TRBV6-5	NA	TGTGCCAGCAGTTACCCCGACAGCCATGAGCAGTTCTTC	CASSYPDSHEQFF